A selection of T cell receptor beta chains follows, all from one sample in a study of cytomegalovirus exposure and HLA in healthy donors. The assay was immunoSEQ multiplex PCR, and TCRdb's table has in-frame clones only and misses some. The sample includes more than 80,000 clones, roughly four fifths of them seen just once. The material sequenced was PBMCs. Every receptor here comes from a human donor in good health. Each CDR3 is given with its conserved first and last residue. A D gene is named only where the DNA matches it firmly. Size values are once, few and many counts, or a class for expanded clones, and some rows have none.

TGTGCCATCAGTCCAGGGGGCACATCGAATGAAAAACTGTTTTTT	CAISPGGTSNEKLFF	TRBV10-3	TRBJ1-4	TRBD1	NA
TGTGCCAGCAGTGAAGGGGATCTAGCGGGAATCCAAGAGACCCAGTACTTC	CASSEGDLAGIQETQYF	TRBV6-1	TRBJ2-5	TRBD2	NA
TGCGCCAGCAGCCAAGGGGACAGTTACACCGGGGAGCTGTTTTTT	CASSQGDSYTGELFF	TRBV4-1	TRBJ2-2	TRBD1	few
TGTGCCAGCAGTCTAGCGGGGGGAGACTACGAGCAGTACTTC	CASSLAGGDYEQYF	TRBV6-1	TRBJ2-7	TRBD2	once
TGTGCCAGCAGTTCCCCGACAGGGACGTATAATTCACCCCTCCACTTT	CASSSPTGTYNSPLHF	TRBV27	TRBJ1-6	TRBD1	NA
TGTGCCTGGAGTGGGATTCGCGGAGAGACCCAGTACTTC	CAWSGIRGETQYF	TRBV30	TRBJ2-5	NA	NA
TGTGCCATCAGTGAGGGTCGGACAAATCGTGCCTACGAGCAGTACTTC	CAISEGRTNRAYEQYF	TRBV10-3	TRBJ2-7	NA	NA
TGTGCCACCGGGAACTATGGCTACACCTTC	CATGNYGYTF	TRBV6-6	TRBJ1-2	NA	NA
TGCGCCAGCAGCCTGGGACTAGCCCAAGAGACCCAGTACTTC	CASSLGLAQETQYF	TRBV4-1	TRBJ2-5	TRBD2	NA
TGTGCCAGCAGCTTGGACCCCGGGGTTGCTGAAGCTTTCTTT	CASSLDPGVAEAFF	TRBV5-5	TRBJ1-1	NA	NA
TGTGCCAGTAGTCGTGGACAGATCTACAACTATGGCTACACCTTC	CASSRGQIYNYGYTF	TRBV19	TRBJ1-2	NA	NA
TGTGCCAGCAGAAGAGCAGGGGGAGTGAACACTGAAGCTTTCTTT	CASRRAGGVNTEAFF	TRBV6-5	TRBJ1-1	TRBD1	NA
TGCGCCAGCAGCTTTGGCCCTAACACCGGGGAGCTGTTTTTT	CASSFGPNTGELFF	TRBV5-1	TRBJ2-2	NA	NA
TGTGCCAGCAGTGTCGAGAGGGGGCCTTATGGCTACACCTTC	CASSVERGPYGYTF	TRBV6-4	TRBJ1-2	TRBD1	NA
TGTGCCAGCTCACCAAAGGACAGGGCCGGGGAAAAACTGTTTTTT	CASSPKDRAGEKLFF	TRBV18	TRBJ1-4	TRBD1	NA
TGTGCCAGCAGTACACAGGGTACCGGGGAGCTGTTTTTT	CASSTQGTGELFF	TRBV6-5	TRBJ2-2	NA	NA
TGTGCCAGCAGCCGGAACAGGGGTTTCGAAAAACTGTTTTTT	CASSRNRGFEKLFF	TRBV14	TRBJ1-4	TRBD1	NA
TGTGCCACCAGCAGTTCATTGCAGCGACTGAGTTACGAGCAGTACTTC	CATSSSLQRLSYEQYF	TRBV15	TRBJ2-7	NA	NA
TGTGCCAGCAGTGTGGACAGGGGTAACTATGGCTACACCTTC	CASSVDRGNYGYTF	TRBV6-1	TRBJ1-2	TRBD1	NA
TGTGCCAGTACCAGAGGGTCCGGACGCTACACCTTC	CASTRGSGRYTF	TRBV6-5	TRBJ1-2	NA	NA
TGTGCCAGCTCACTACCGGGGACAGGGACCTACGAGCAGTACTTC	CASSLPGTGTYEQYF	TRBV18	TRBJ2-7	TRBD1	NA
TGTGCTAGTGGTACAGGACAGGGTCGCAATCAGCCCCAGCATTTT	CASGTGQGRNQPQHF	TRBV12-5	TRBJ1-5	TRBD1	NA
TGTGCCAGCTCCTCGCCTTCTCGGGAGCAGTACTTC	CASSSPSREQYF	TRBV18	TRBJ2-7	NA	NA
TGTGCCAGCAGCCCGCGTTTGAGAAACATTCAGTACTTC	CASSPRLRNIQYF	TRBV7-9	TRBJ2-4	NA	NA
TGTGCCAGCTCACCCCAGGGAGGAAACACTGAAGCTTTCTTT	CASSPQGGNTEAFF	TRBV18	TRBJ1-1	NA	NA
TGTGCCAGCAGCCCGGGACAGGGTTACACCGGGGAGCTGTTTTTT	CASSPGQGYTGELFF	TRBV5-4	TRBJ2-2	TRBD1	NA